These 2 T cell receptor beta chains came from one sample sequenced in a study of blood T cell repertoires in COVID-19. Sequenced by immunoSEQ multiplex PCR; TCRdb stores in-frame clones only, minus some. Altogether about 150,000 clones are present, 84% being singletons, with the ten largest covering around 40%. The sequenced material came from peripheral blood. The receptors shown here come from a human donor in a cohort sampled during active COVID-19.

In its sample, this clone was seen once. The gene calls are TRBV9 and TRBJ2-7; TRBD1 is a possible D gene (5 bases). V lost 0 bases, J lost 2 bases, and 9 bases lay in between. This CDR3 is 14 amino acids long. From germline, CDR1 is SGDLS and CDR2 YYNGEE. In nucleotides, the CDR3 is TGTGCCAGCAGCGTAGCTCCAGGGCCCTACGAGCAGTACTTC. Translated, it gives CASSVAPGPYEQYF.

The chain has TRBV19 and TRBJ1-5; TRBD1 matches at 9 bases. The germline CDR1 and CDR2 sequences are LNHDA and SQIVND (reference sequence). The CDR3 is made up of 14 amino acids. V was pared by 5 bases and J by 6 bases, with 5 bases of the junction left unmatched. The CDR3 here is CASSRQGVGQPQHF. In DNA form, the CDR3 reads TGTGCCAGTAGTCGACAGGGGGTCGGTCAGCCCCAGCATTTT.